The 21 T cell receptor beta chains below were found in one sample sequenced in a study of blood T cells in healthy people across ages. The second PCR ran about 6 to 12 cycles with a sample-barcoded 5' primer and J-beta primers. TCRdb re-called the 5' RACE reads with MiXCR, one entry per CDR3 protein. The profile covers 1.5 million to 2 million distinct CDR3 sequences, with around 42% appearing a single time and roughly 24% taken by the ten largest. Sequencing was carried out using blood. The receptors derive from a human donor in good health.

In this sample, this clonotype turned up a few times. The chain couples TRBV7-2 to TRBJ2-3; unclear D gene. V was cut by 1 base and J by 0 bases, with 8 bases left in between. Germline CDR1 and CDR2: SGHTA and FQGNSA. CDR3 length equals 15 residues. The CDR3 sequence: CASSLGVASTDTQYF. Written as DNA, the CDR3 is TGTGCCAGCAGCTTAGGGGTAGCTAGCACAGATACGCAGTATTTT. The variable domain in full, with the rest retrieved from reference TRBV7-2 and TRBJ2-3, is GAGVSQSPSNKVTEKGKDVELRCDPISGHTALYWYRQSLGQGLEFLIYFQGNSAPDKSGLPSDRFSAERTGGSVSTLTIQRTQQEDSAVYLCASSLGVASTDTQYFGPGTRLTVL.

The chain couples TRBV5-5 to TRBJ1-2; weak D call: TRBD1 (5 bases). The germline V gene encodes CDR1 SGHKS and CDR2 YYEKEE (reference sequence). V lost 4 bases and J 8 bases, leaving 24 bases between the germline ends. The CDR3 has 16 amino acids. The CDR3 coding sequence is TGTGCCAGCAGCGGCCGCCCTTTGGGGGAATCTGGAGGCTACACCTTC. Residues: CASSGRPLGESGGYTF. Combining the CDR3 with reference TRBV5-5 and TRBJ1-2 gives the whole variable domain DAGVTQSPTHLIKTRGQQVTLRCSPISGHKSVSWYQQVLGQGPQFIFQYYEKEERGRGNFPDRFSARQFPNYSSELNVNALLLGDSALYLCASSGRPLGESGGYTFGSGTRLTVV.

V is TRBV20-1 and J is TRBJ2-1; TRBD1 matches at 8 bases. The junction had 8 bases not matched to a gene; V was cut back by 1 base and J by 3 bases. Looked up from germline, CDR1 is DFQATT and CDR2 is SNEGSKA (reference sequence). The CDR3 spans 16 residues. In nucleotides, the CDR3 is TGCAGTGCTAGAGGCTTGACAGGGGAGGTCTACAATGAGCAGTTCTTC. As protein: CSARGLTGEVYNEQFF.

This clonotype has only a few counts. The chain has TRBV4-1 and TRBJ2-5; possible D gene TRBD2, 6 bases. This CDR3 comprises 16 residues. Germline V gives CDR1 MGHRA, CDR2 YSYEKL. The ends were cut back, 6 bases at V and 4 bases at J, with 21 bases in the middle. The DNA for the CDR3 is TGCGCCAGCAGTCACCCGGGACTGGGGATGGGAGAGACCCAGTACTTC. It is translated as CASSHPGLGMGETQYF.

The CDR3 is CASSQDLLSNEKLFF. CDR3 DNA sequence: TGCGCCAGCAGCCAAGATCTCCTGTCTAATGAAAAACTGTTTTTT. This sequence joins TRBV4-3 and TRBJ1-4; D remains unclear. The CDR3 runs 15 residues. Per germline, CDR1 LGHNA and CDR2 YSLEER. The germline V and J ends were trimmed by 0 bases and 3 bases, with 8 bases remaining between them.

As concerns this clonotype: A read error may produce the germline difference seen at one junction end. The rearrangement uses TRBV4-3 and TRBJ1-2, with TRBD1 as a possible D gene (5 bases). The CDR3 spans 17 residues. Germline loops: CDR1 LGHNA, CDR2 YSLEER. In DNA, the CDR3 is TGCGCCAGCAGCCAAGATCGGAACTCGGGGGATATCTATGGTTACACCTTC. As protein: CASSQDRNSGDIYGYTF.

The CDR3 reads CASSQARGREQYF. The DNA for the CDR3 is TGTGCCAGCAGCCAGGCCAGGGGGCGCGAGCAGTACTTC. The V gene is TRBV7-3, the J gene TRBJ2-7; 8 nucleotides agree with TRBD1. Germline V gene data show CDR1 as SGHTA and CDR2 as FQGTGA. V lost 5 bases, J lost 6 bases, and 6 bases stayed unmatched. This CDR3 is 13 amino acids long.

The chain carries TRBV7-9 and TRBJ1-2, with D perhaps matching TRBD1 (6 bases). The V end was cut by 5 bases, the J end by 4 bases, with 20 bases between. The CDR3 totals 16 residues. Germline CDR1 is SEHNR and CDR2 is FQNEAQ (reference sequence). The CDR3 region is CASSPPDGTLLYGYTF. The CDR3 coding sequence is TGTGCCAGCAGCCCCCCGGATGGGACACTACTCTATGGCTACACCTTC.

This clonotype came up a few times. J is TRBJ1-2 and V is TRBV6-5; D is unclear. The V gene's germline CDR1 is MNHEY and CDR2 SVGAGI. The CDR3 spans 16 residues. Trimming removed 4 bases at V and 2 bases at J, with 17 bases between. The CDR3 DNA sequence: TGTGCCAGCAGTTTCTCCCACGAGGGTAAAAACTATGGCTACACCTTC. Translating gives CASSFSHEGKNYGYTF.

V gene TRBV6-1 combines with J gene TRBJ1-6, with TRBD1 matching 7 bases. The V gene end was trimmed by 2 bases and the J gene end by 7 bases; junction bases not matched to a gene: 11. CDR1 MNHNS and CDR2 SASEGT come from the germline V gene. This CDR3 spans 17 amino acids. Written as DNA, the CDR3 is TGTGCCAGCAGTGAACACCTAGACAGGGTATACAATTCACCCCTCCACTTT. Protein sequence: CASSEHLDRVYNSPLHF.

This clonotype was found a few times. The gene calls are TRBV12-3 or TRBV12-4 and TRBJ2-3, with 14 nucleotides matching TRBD2. The CDR3 has 15 amino acids. With 7 bases clipped from V and 7 bases from J, the junction kept 7 bases outside the gene matches. Here the CDR3 reads CASKTGTSGGYTQYF. The CDR3 DNA follows: TGTGCCAGCAAAACCGGGACTAGCGGGGGTTATACGCAGTATTTT.

This clonotype was seen only a few times. This chain uses TRBV15 with TRBJ2-5, with D possibly TRBD2 on 5 matching bases. The CDR3 length is 15 residues. In germline, CDR1 is LNHNV, CDR2 YYDKDF (reference sequence). With 1 base removed from V and 2 bases from J, the gap between germline ends came to 11 bases. CDR3 amino acids: CATSRVMPGQETQYF. DNA of the CDR3: TGTGCCACCAGCAGAGTCATGCCGGGGCAAGAGACCCAGTACTTC.

The J gene is TRBJ1-2, the V gene TRBV2, with TRBD1 matching 9 bases. From germline, CDR1 is SNHLY and CDR2 FYNNEI. This CDR3 has 16 residues. Unmatched junction bases numbered 9, after V lost 3 bases and J lost 4 bases. The CDR3 loop reads CASSDPGTGQPYGYTF. The CDR3 DNA sequence: TGTGCCAGCAGTGACCCCGGGACAGGGCAGCCCTATGGCTACACCTTC.

The genes are TRBV11-1 and TRBJ1-2; a weak D match, TRBD1 (5 bases). With 7 bases removed from V and 4 bases from J, the gap between germline ends came to 13 bases. The CDR3 covers 13 residues. CDR1 is SGHAT, CDR2 FQDESV, per germline (reference sequence). CDR3 in amino acids: CASTPAGTYGYTF. The DNA of the CDR3 is TGTGCCAGCACCCCCGCGGGGACCTATGGCTACACCTTC.

CDR3 sequence (DNA): TGCGCCAGCAGCTTGTTGTCAGCAGCCGAGACCCAGTACTTC. Translating it yields CASSLLSAAETQYF. The chain carries TRBV5-1 and TRBJ2-5; D remains unclear. The germline V gene has CDR1 SGHRS and CDR2 YFSETQ. Trimming left V 1 base short and J 5 bases short, with 12 bases between. The CDR3 runs to 14 residues.

The V gene is TRBV12-3 or TRBV12-4, the J gene TRBJ1-1; D remains ambiguous. There are 14 residues in the CDR3. Trimming took off 3 bases at V and 0 bases at J, with 8 bases between the two ends. CDR3 loop: CASSFTVMNTEAFF. CDR3 in DNA: TGTGCCAGCAGTTTTACAGTCATGAACACTGAAGCTTTCTTT.

This clonotype was counted only a few times. The chain has TRBV20-1 and TRBJ2-3; 9 bases map to TRBD2. CDR3 length: 15 residues. V trimming: 4 bases; J trimming: 5 bases; junction bases outside the gene matches: 10. Germline V gene sequence: CDR1 DFQATT, CDR2 SNEGSKA (reference sequence). The CDR3, as DNA: TGCAGTGCTACGCTTCTAGCGGGGTCGAGAGATACGCAGTATTTT. Its translation is CSATLLAGSRDTQYF.

The gene calls are TRBV14 and TRBJ2-3; no firm D call. Germline CDR1 and CDR2: SGHDN and FVKESK. V dropped 3 bases and J dropped 8 bases, with 6 bases sitting between them. This CDR3 is built from 11 residues. CDR3 region: CASSHAGTQYF. As DNA, the CDR3 is TGTGCCAGCAGCCACGCTGGTACGCAGTATTTT.

V is TRBV6-6 and J is TRBJ2-7; D is perhaps TRBD1 (6 bases). Germline CDR1 reads MNHNY; CDR2 reads SVGAGI (reference sequence). The V end lost 0 bases, the J end lost 5 bases, and 14 bases lay between the germline ends. The CDR3 runs 15 residues. The CDR3 bases are TGTGCCAGCAGTTACTCAACAGGGTCTCTCCACGAGCAGTACTTC. This encodes CASSYSTGSLHEQYF.

This clonotype was seen only a few times. This rearrangement joins TRBV20-1 to TRBJ1-4; 7 bases match TRBD1. Looked up from germline, CDR1 is DFQATT and CDR2 is SNEGSKA (reference sequence). The length of the CDR3 is 13 residues. The J segment lost 8 bases and the V segment lost 4 bases, leaving 7 bases of the junction unmatched. The CDR3 DNA reads as TGCAGTGCTATAACAGGGGAAGGGGAAAAACTGTTTTTT. Its protein product is CSAITGEGEKLFF.

In this sample, this clonotype turned up many times. The chain uses TRBV7-2 and TRBJ2-7, with D unclear. The V gene's germline CDR1 is SGHTA and CDR2 FQGNSA. V shed 0 bases and J shed 2 bases, with 5 bases lying between them. This CDR3 region has 13 residues. CDR3 in amino acids: CASSLAGTYEQYF. CDR3 coding DNA: TGTGCCAGCAGCTTAGCGGGGACCTACGAGCAGTACTTC.